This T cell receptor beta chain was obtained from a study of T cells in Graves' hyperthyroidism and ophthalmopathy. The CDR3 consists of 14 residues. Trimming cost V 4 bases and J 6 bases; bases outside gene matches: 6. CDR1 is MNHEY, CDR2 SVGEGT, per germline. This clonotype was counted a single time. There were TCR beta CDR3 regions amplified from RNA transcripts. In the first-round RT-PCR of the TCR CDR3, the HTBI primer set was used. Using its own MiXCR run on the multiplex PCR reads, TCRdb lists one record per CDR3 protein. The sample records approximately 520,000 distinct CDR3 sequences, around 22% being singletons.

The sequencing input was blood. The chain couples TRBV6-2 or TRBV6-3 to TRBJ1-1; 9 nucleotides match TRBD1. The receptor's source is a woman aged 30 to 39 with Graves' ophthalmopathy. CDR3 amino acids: CASSLWGQGAEAFF. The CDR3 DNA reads TGTGCCAGCAGTTTATGGGGACAGGGTGCTGAAGCTTTCTTT.